This T cell receptor (beta chain) was sequenced during a study of somatic mutations in cytotoxic T cells in rheumatoid arthritis. In the study overall: At nearly 100% purity, some V beta antibody-stained T-cell populations were flow-sorted, and these included V beta1+ cells that were sequenced for TCRB. Overall study findings and caveats: There were about an eighth of the roughly 65 patients in whom the largest CD8+ clone exceeded 20% of CD8+ cells. Clonality measured in CD8+ T cells did not differ significantly between rheumatoid arthritis patients and age-matched healthy controls.

Sequenced by immunoSEQ multiplex PCR; TCRdb stores in-frame clones only, minus some. The table records some 6,500 clones, around 60% of them present only once. Positive selection using magnetic beads isolated the CD4+ and CD8+ cells (purity was checked by flow cytometry). This clone appeared a few times. Antigen unknown. Sequenced sample: CD8+ T cells sorted from blood. This receptor was identified in a woman between 40 and 50 years old in good health.

The CDR3 is CASSLFEGEANVLTF. The CDR3 DNA follows: TGTGCCAGCAGCTTATTTGAGGGCGAGGCCAACGTCCTGACTTTC. V gene TRBV7-2 combines with J gene TRBJ2-6; D may be TRBD2 (5 bases). Germline V CDR1 and CDR2: SGHTA, FQGNSA. The V and J ends lost 2 bases and 6 bases respectively, with 11 bases between them. The CDR3 is 15 residues long.